A selection of T cell receptor beta chains follows, all from one sample in a study of T-cell reconstitution after alpha-beta-depleted transplantation in children. From the PCR reads, TCRdb called clonotypes with MiXCR, one entry per CDR3 protein. The sample includes about 260,000 distinct CDR3 sequences, roughly 8% seen only once; the top ten take almost 6.5%. Sequencing used PBMCs, mostly from graft donor cells, obtained 180 days after TCRalphabeta/CD19-depleted stem cell transplant. These receptors originate from a male patient under 18 who had a stem cell transplant for acute lymphoblastic leukemia, so the T cells may come from the graft donor. CDR3s include the opening cysteine and the closing phenylalanine or tryptophan. Each record gives: D gene, V gene, clone size, J gene, CDR3 DNA, CDR3 protein. A D gene is named only where the DNA matches it firmly. Clone size, where shown, is once, few, many, or a class for clones that have expanded.

d_call: .; v_call: TRBV4-1; clone_size: many; j_call: TRBJ2-7; cdr3_nt: TGCGCCAGCAGCCAAGGAATGGGGACTGACTACGAGCAGTACTTC; cdr3_aa: CASSQGMGTDYEQYF
d_call: .; v_call: TRBV24-1; clone_size: many; j_call: TRBJ2-5; cdr3_nt: TGTGCCACCAGTGGACCGGGGGTGCAAGAGACCCAGTACTTC; cdr3_aa: CATSGPGVQETQYF
d_call: TRBD1; v_call: TRBV7-8; clone_size: many; j_call: TRBJ2-3; cdr3_nt: TGTGCCAGCAGCTTAGTTGTGGGACAGGGGCCAGATACGCAGTATTTT; cdr3_aa: CASSLVVGQGPDTQYF
d_call: .; v_call: TRBV3-1; clone_size: few; j_call: TRBJ1-2; cdr3_nt: TGTGCCAGCAGCCAAGATATGATCGGGGGCAGAGGCTACACCTTC; cdr3_aa: CASSQDMIGGRGYTF
d_call: .; v_call: TRBV7-9; clone_size: many; j_call: TRBJ2-7; cdr3_nt: TGTGCCAGCAGCTCACCTGAAGGGGGGATCTACGAGCAGTACTTC; cdr3_aa: CASSSPEGGIYEQYF
d_call: .; v_call: TRBV2; clone_size: many; j_call: TRBJ2-3; cdr3_nt: TGTGCCAGCATGGAGTTCGAGGGGGGAACAGATACGCAGTATTTT; cdr3_aa: CASMEFEGGTDTQYF
d_call: .; v_call: TRBV24-1; clone_size: .; j_call: TRBJ1-5; cdr3_nt: TGTGCCACCAGTGAAGGGGGATCCGGGCAGCCCCAGCATTTT; cdr3_aa: CATSEGGSGQPQHF
d_call: .; v_call: TRBV4-2; clone_size: .; j_call: TRBJ2-1; cdr3_nt: TGTGCCAGCAGCCAAGTTTTCCTTTTTAATGAGCAGTTCTTC; cdr3_aa: CASSQVFLFNEQFF
d_call: .; v_call: TRBV9; clone_size: many; j_call: TRBJ2-5; cdr3_nt: TGTGCCAGCAGCGTAGAGCACTCAAACGGGGAGATGGCCCAGTACTTC; cdr3_aa: CASSVEHSNGEMAQYF
d_call: .; v_call: TRBV12-3/TRBV12-4; clone_size: many; j_call: TRBJ1-2; cdr3_nt: TGTGCCAGCGGTAGGGGTGCGGGCTACACCTTC; cdr3_aa: CASGRGAGYTF
d_call: .; v_call: TRBV6-1; clone_size: many; j_call: TRBJ2-7; cdr3_nt: TGTGCCAGCAGTGAGGGGTTTCACGGATACGAGCAGTACTTC; cdr3_aa: CASSEGFHGYEQYF
d_call: .; v_call: TRBV5-1; clone_size: many; j_call: TRBJ2-7; cdr3_nt: TGCGCCAGCAGCTTGGGAGGATACCACGAGCAGTACTTC; cdr3_aa: CASSLGGYHEQYF
d_call: .; v_call: TRBV7-8; clone_size: many; j_call: TRBJ1-1; cdr3_nt: TGTGCCAGCAGCTTAGGGACGGGGACCCCTGAAGCTTTCTTT; cdr3_aa: CASSLGTGTPEAFF
d_call: TRBD1; v_call: TRBV28; clone_size: many; j_call: TRBJ1-5; cdr3_nt: TGTGCCAGCAGCCGAGCAGGGGGCGAGGAGCCCCAGCATTTT; cdr3_aa: CASSRAGGEEPQHF
d_call: .; v_call: TRBV19; clone_size: many; j_call: TRBJ2-2; cdr3_nt: TGTGCCAGTAGTATGGTGGGACGCACCGGGGAGCTGTTTTTT; cdr3_aa: CASSMVGRTGELFF
d_call: .; v_call: TRBV12-5; clone_size: many; j_call: TRBJ2-1; cdr3_nt: TGTGCTAGTGGTTTGACAGGGAGGGGGAATGAGCAGTTCTTC; cdr3_aa: CASGLTGRGNEQFF
d_call: .; v_call: TRBV12-3/TRBV12-4; clone_size: many; j_call: TRBJ2-7; cdr3_nt: TGTGCCAGCAGTTTAGCGGGAGGCGACTACGAGCAGTACTTC; cdr3_aa: CASSLAGGDYEQYF
d_call: .; v_call: TRBV6-2/TRBV6-3; clone_size: few; j_call: TRBJ1-4; cdr3_nt: TGTGCCAGCAGTCCCGACAGAACTAATGAAAAACTGTTTTTT; cdr3_aa: CASSPDRTNEKLFF
d_call: .; v_call: TRBV11-2; clone_size: many; j_call: TRBJ2-2; cdr3_nt: TGTGCCAGCAGCCCACGTCCTCCTACCGGGGAGCTGTTTTTT; cdr3_aa: CASSPRPPTGELFF
d_call: .; v_call: TRBV2; clone_size: many; j_call: TRBJ2-6; cdr3_nt: TGTGCCAGCATCGACAGGTCCCTCTCTGGGGCCAACGTCCTGACTTTC; cdr3_aa: CASIDRSLSGANVLTF
d_call: .; v_call: TRBV6-6; clone_size: many; j_call: TRBJ1-2; cdr3_nt: TGTGCCACCGTCCCAGGGGAAGGCTATGGCTACACCTTC; cdr3_aa: CATVPGEGYGYTF
d_call: .; v_call: TRBV29-1; clone_size: many; j_call: TRBJ1-4; cdr3_nt: TGCAGCGTTGCTGCAACTAATGAAAAACTGTTTTTT; cdr3_aa: CSVAATNEKLFF
d_call: TRBD1; v_call: TRBV5-1; clone_size: many; j_call: TRBJ2-7; cdr3_nt: TGCGCCAGCAGCCCGACAGGGGACACCTACGAGCAGTACTTC; cdr3_aa: CASSPTGDTYEQYF
d_call: .; v_call: TRBV28; clone_size: many; j_call: TRBJ2-3; cdr3_nt: TGTGCCAGCAGTTCCTATCCATGGGGGCAAGATACGCAGTATTTT; cdr3_aa: CASSSYPWGQDTQYF
d_call: TRBD1; v_call: TRBV7-3; clone_size: many; j_call: TRBJ1-6; cdr3_nt: TGTGCCAGCAGCTTAAGGGCGGACAGGGGAGGCCATTCACCCCTCCACTTT; cdr3_aa: CASSLRADRGGHSPLHF
d_call: .; v_call: TRBV6-2/TRBV6-3; clone_size: many; j_call: TRBJ2-7; cdr3_nt: TGTGCCATACGTGTAGGGTCCTACGAGCAGTACTTC; cdr3_aa: CAIRVGSYEQYF
d_call: .; v_call: TRBV7-8; clone_size: many; j_call: TRBJ2-7; cdr3_nt: TGTGCCAGCATGAGAAGCGACTACTACGAGCAGTACTTC; cdr3_aa: CASMRSDYYEQYF
d_call: .; v_call: TRBV18; clone_size: many; j_call: TRBJ1-4; cdr3_nt: TGTGCCAGCTCACCACCTGGGTATGAAAAACTGTTTTTT; cdr3_aa: CASSPPGYEKLFF
d_call: .; v_call: TRBV6-1; clone_size: many; j_call: TRBJ2-2; cdr3_nt: TGTGCCAGCAGTGAATTACGGAACACCGGGGAGCTGTTTTTT; cdr3_aa: CASSELRNTGELFF
d_call: .; v_call: TRBV18; clone_size: many; j_call: TRBJ2-1; cdr3_nt: TGTGCCAGCTCACCGGCCAATGAGCAGTTCTTC; cdr3_aa: CASSPANEQFF
d_call: TRBD1; v_call: TRBV5-1; clone_size: many; j_call: TRBJ1-1; cdr3_nt: TGCGCCAGCAGCTTAGGAGTAGACAGGGCGAACACTGAAGCTTTCTTT; cdr3_aa: CASSLGVDRANTEAFF
d_call: .; v_call: TRBV27; clone_size: many; j_call: TRBJ2-7; cdr3_nt: TGTGCCAGCAGTTTACAGGGGTTCCCCTACGAGCAGTACTTC; cdr3_aa: CASSLQGFPYEQYF
d_call: .; v_call: TRBV13; clone_size: many; j_call: TRBJ2-7; cdr3_nt: TGTGCCAGCAGCCTACCTAGGGCAGGGGACTACGAGCAGTACTTC; cdr3_aa: CASSLPRAGDYEQYF
d_call: .; v_call: TRBV20-1; clone_size: many; j_call: TRBJ2-3; cdr3_nt: TGCAGTGCTAGAGACTTTGGATTCACAGATACGCAGTATTTT; cdr3_aa: CSARDFGFTDTQYF
d_call: TRBD1; v_call: TRBV4-1; clone_size: many; j_call: TRBJ1-4; cdr3_nt: TGCGCCAGCAGCCAAGCCTCAGGGGGCGCGGGGGAAAAACTGTTTTTT; cdr3_aa: CASSQASGGAGEKLFF
d_call: .; v_call: TRBV28; clone_size: many; j_call: TRBJ1-2; cdr3_nt: TGTGCCAGCAGTTTGCAGGGTATCTATGGCTACACCTTC; cdr3_aa: CASSLQGIYGYTF
d_call: .; v_call: TRBV7-9; clone_size: many; j_call: TRBJ2-2; cdr3_nt: TGTGCCAGCAGCTTAGTTAACGCCGGGGAGCTGTTTTTT; cdr3_aa: CASSLVNAGELFF
d_call: .; v_call: TRBV7-2; clone_size: many; j_call: TRBJ2-4; cdr3_nt: TGTGCCAGCAGCCTTGGCCACAGGATAGCCAAAAACATTCAGTACTTC; cdr3_aa: CASSLGHRIAKNIQYF
d_call: TRBD1; v_call: TRBV6-1; clone_size: few; j_call: TRBJ2-4; cdr3_nt: TGTGCCAGCAGACGTGGACAGGGGAGCGGAAGACAGTACTTC; cdr3_aa: CASRRGQGSGRQYF
d_call: .; v_call: TRBV12-3/TRBV12-4; clone_size: many; j_call: TRBJ1-5; cdr3_nt: TGTGCCAGCAGTTTTCATTATAGCAATCAGCCCCAGCATTTT; cdr3_aa: CASSFHYSNQPQHF
d_call: .; v_call: TRBV5-1; clone_size: many; j_call: TRBJ2-7; cdr3_nt: TGCGCCAGCAGCCCCGCGCGAGGGTCCTACGAGCAGTACTTC; cdr3_aa: CASSPARGSYEQYF